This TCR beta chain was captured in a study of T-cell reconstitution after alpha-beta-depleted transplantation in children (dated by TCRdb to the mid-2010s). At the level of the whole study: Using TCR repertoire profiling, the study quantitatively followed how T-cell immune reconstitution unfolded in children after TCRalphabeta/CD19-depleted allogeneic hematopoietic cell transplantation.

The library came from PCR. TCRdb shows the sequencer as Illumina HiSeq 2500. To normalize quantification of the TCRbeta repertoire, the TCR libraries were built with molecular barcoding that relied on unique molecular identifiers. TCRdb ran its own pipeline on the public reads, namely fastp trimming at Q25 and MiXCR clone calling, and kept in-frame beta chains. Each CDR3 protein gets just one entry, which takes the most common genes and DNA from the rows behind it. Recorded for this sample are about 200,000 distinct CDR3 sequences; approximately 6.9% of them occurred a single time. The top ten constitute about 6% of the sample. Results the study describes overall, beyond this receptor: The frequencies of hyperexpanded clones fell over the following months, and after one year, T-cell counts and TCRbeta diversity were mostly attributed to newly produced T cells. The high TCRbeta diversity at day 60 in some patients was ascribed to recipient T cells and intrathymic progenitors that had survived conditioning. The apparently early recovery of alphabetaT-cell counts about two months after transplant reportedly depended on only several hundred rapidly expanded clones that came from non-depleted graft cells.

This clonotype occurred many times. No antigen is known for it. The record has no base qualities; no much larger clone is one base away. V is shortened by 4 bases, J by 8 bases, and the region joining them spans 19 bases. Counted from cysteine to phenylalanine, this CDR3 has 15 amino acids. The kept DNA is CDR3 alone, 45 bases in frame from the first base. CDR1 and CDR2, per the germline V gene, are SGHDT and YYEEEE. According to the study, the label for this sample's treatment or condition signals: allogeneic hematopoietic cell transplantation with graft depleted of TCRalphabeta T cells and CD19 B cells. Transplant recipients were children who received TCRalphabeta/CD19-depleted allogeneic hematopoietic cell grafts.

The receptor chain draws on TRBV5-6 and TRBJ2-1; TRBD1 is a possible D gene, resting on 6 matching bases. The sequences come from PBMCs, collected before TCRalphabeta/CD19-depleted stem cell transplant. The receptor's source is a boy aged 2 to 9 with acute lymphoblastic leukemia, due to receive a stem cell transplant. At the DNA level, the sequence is TGTGCCAGCAGCGCCCCGGCGGACAGAGGGGATGAGCAGTTCTTC. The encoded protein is CASSAPADRGDEQFF.